A single sample gave rise to the 29 T cell receptor beta chains below, sequenced in a study of cytomegalovirus exposure and HLA in healthy donors. The PCR ran on 60 Vbeta and 13 Jbeta primers. Assay: immunoSEQ multiplex PCR; the TCRdb copy retains only in-frame clones and omits some. The sample has approximately 110,000 clones, roughly 80% seen once. Sequencing input: PBMCs. The receptors shown here come from a woman aged 25 to 45 in good health and CMV-seropositive.

J is TRBJ1-1 and V is TRBV5-4, with D perhaps matching TRBD1 (6 bases). The V gene's germline CDR1 is SGHNT and CDR2 YYREEE (reference sequence). The CDR3 contains 15 residues. Trimming took 4 bases from V and 4 from J, leaving 17 bases between them. For the CDR3, the DNA is TGTGCCAGCAGCGATTGGACAGCGGGAGCCACTGAAGCTTTCTTT. Translated: CASSDWTAGATEAFF.

This CDR3 is CASSDLGGQGRHF. CDR3 nucleotide sequence: TGTGCCAGCAGTGACCTGGGGGGACAGGGGAGGCATTTT. The genes are TRBV6-5 and TRBJ1-5; 10 bases fit TRBD1. Germline lookup yields CDR1 MNHEY and CDR2 SVGAGI. The J segment lost 15 bases and the V segment lost 5 bases, leaving 10 bases of the junction unmatched. The length of the CDR3 is 13 residues.

The V call is TRBV18, the J call TRBJ1-5; D is possibly TRBD1 (5 bases). With 2 bases removed from V and 6 bases from J, the gap between germline ends came to 17 bases. CDR1 is KGHSH and CDR2 is LQKENI in the germline V gene. This CDR3 contains 16 residues. Here the CDR3 DNA reads TGTGCCAGCTCACCAAGTTCTTCCCAGGGCAGTCAGCCCCAGCATTTT. It yields the protein CASSPSSSQGSQPQHF.

The J gene is TRBJ2-5, the V gene TRBV29-1; D is unclear. This CDR3 has 12 amino acids. V dropped 3 bases and J dropped 5 bases, with 10 bases sitting between them. The germline V gene encodes CDR1 SQVTM and CDR2 ANQGSEA. CDR3 bases: TGCAGCGTTGACCTCAGGCAGGAGACCCAGTACTTC. Amino acid sequence: CSVDLRQETQYF.

V gene TRBV6-5 combines with J gene TRBJ2-5; TRBD1 is a possible D gene (5 bases). Near its end, the DNA agrees better with TRBJ2-7, so the J call may be wrong. The CDR3 covers 13 residues. CDR1 and CDR2 (germline): MNHEY, SVGAGI. CDR3 sequence reads: CASSYQGSYEQYF. CDR3 coding DNA: TGTGCCAGCAGTTACCAGGGCTCCTACGAGCAGTACTTC.

This clone was seen a single time. This chain uses TRBV6-1 with TRBJ1-5, with D unclear. Germline lookup yields CDR1 MNHNS and CDR2 SASEGT. V was cut by 1 base and J by 5 bases, with 6 bases left in between. The length of the CDR3 is 13 residues. CDR3 DNA: TGTGCCAGCAGTGAAGGGGCGCATCAGCCCCAGCATTTT. It translates to CASSEGAHQPQHF.

This chain links TRBV11-2 with TRBJ2-3, with D tentatively TRBD1 (5 bases). Germline V gene lookup returns CDR1 SGHAT and CDR2 FQNNGV. The length of the CDR3 is 15 residues. V lost 2 bases, J lost 0 bases, and 9 bases lay in between. This CDR3 reads CASSLSDTSTDTQYF. The CDR3 bases are TGTGCCAGCAGCTTATCGGACACTAGCACAGATACGCAGTATTTT.

About this clone: No conserved phenylalanine or tryptophan is present at the end of the CDR3, so a read error is the likely explanation. The chain is built from TRBV5-5 and TRBJ1-1; D is undetermined. The length of the CDR3 is 13 residues. V shed 5 bases and J shed 0 bases, with 8 bases lying between them. Germline V gene lookup returns CDR1 SGHKS and CDR2 YYEKEE (reference sequence). CDR3 sequence (DNA): TGTGCCAGCAGTATCACTATGAACACTGAAGCTTTCCTT. It codes for CASSITMNTEAFL.

The chain has TRBV27 and TRBJ2-7, with a possible D match to TRBD2 (5 bases). Germline V CDR1 and CDR2: MNHEY, SMNVEV (reference sequence). V dropped 0 bases and J dropped 2 bases, with 14 bases sitting between them. This CDR3 contains 16 residues. CDR3 sequence (DNA): TGTGCCAGCAGTTTATCATCGGGATTACTTCCCTACGAGCAGTACTTC. Amino acids: CASSLSSGLLPYEQYF.

The CDR3 spells CASSLSTGGEQYF. CDR3 in DNA: TGCGCCAGCAGCTTGAGTACGGGAGGAGAGCAGTACTTC. The chain links TRBV5-1 to TRBJ2-7; TRBD2 matches at 7 bases. Germline CDR1 is SGHRS and CDR2 is YFSETQ. V lost 1 base and J lost 7; bases outside the gene matches: 5. The CDR3 sequence is 13 residues long.

V usage is TRBV11-3 and J usage is TRBJ1-1, with D unresolved. Trimming stripped 6 bases from V and 1 base from J, with 12 bases between. The CDR3 totals 14 residues. Germline V CDR1 and CDR2: SGHNT, YENEEA. CDR3 DNA: TGTGCCAGCAGTCGACCTACAGAGAACACTGAAGCTTTCTTT. Protein sequence: CASSRPTENTEAFF.

As DNA, the CDR3 is TGCGCCAGCAGCTTGGCCGGGGGTGATACGCAGTATTTT. Translation: CASSLAGGDTQYF. V is TRBV5-1 and J is TRBJ2-3; tentatively, D is TRBD2 (6 bases). Trimming left V 0 bases short and J 6 bases short, with 8 bases between. CDR1 is SGHRS and CDR2 is YFSETQ in the germline V gene. CDR3 length: 13 amino acids. Variable domain in full (rest from reference TRBV5-1 and TRBJ2-3): KAGVTQTPRYLIKTRGQQVTLSCSPISGHRSVSWYQQTPGQGLQFLFEYFSETQRNKGNFPGRFSGRQFSNSRSEMNVSTLELGDSALYLCASSLAGGDTQYFGPGTRLTVL.

The chain has TRBV10-3 and TRBJ2-3; tentative D call: TRBD1 (5 bases). CDR1 and CDR2 from the germline V gene are ENHRY and SYGVKD. The CDR3 is made up of 15 amino acids. V gave up 8 bases and J gave up 0 bases, with 15 bases separating them. CDR3 DNA: TGTGCCATCGGGGCAGTCTCTTCTAGCACAGATACGCAGTATTTT. Translated, it gives CAIGAVSSSTDTQYF.

The chain carries TRBV11-2 and TRBJ1-2; D uncertain. The CDR3 length is 15 residues. Trimming removed 5 bases at V and 2 bases at J, with 15 bases between. The germline gives CDR1 SGHAT, CDR2 FQNNGV. The CDR3 DNA is TGTGCCAGCAGCCCGGTCGCCAGCGCGAACTATGGCTACACCTTC. Its translation: CASSPVASANYGYTF.

V gene TRBV5-1 combines with J gene TRBJ2-1, with TRBD2 identical over 10 bases. V shed 4 bases and J 8 bases; nucleotides not matched to a gene: 9. The V gene's germline CDR1 is SGHRS and CDR2 YFSETQ. The CDR3 totals 15 residues. CDR3 nucleotides: TGCGCCAGCAGCATTCCAGCGGGGGGGCCATATGAGCAGTTCTTC. Its translation: CASSIPAGGPYEQFF.

This sequence joins TRBV9 and TRBJ1-6, with D possibly TRBD1 on 5 matching bases. Germline V lookup: CDR1 SGDLS, CDR2 YYNGEE. V lost 0 bases, J lost 7 bases, and 8 bases lay in between. The CDR3 has 14 amino acids. The CDR3 DNA follows: TGTGCCAGCAGCGTAGGACAGACGAATTCACCCCTCCACTTT. It translates to CASSVGQTNSPLHF. Complete variable domain (other parts from reference TRBV9 and TRBJ1-6): DSGVTQTPKHLITATGQRVTLRCSPRSGDLSVYWYQQSLDQGLQFLIQYYNGEERAKGNILERFSAQQFPDLHSELNLSSLELGDSALYFCASSVGQTNSPLHFGNGTRLTVT.

This sequence joins TRBV15 and TRBJ2-7; 7 bases are shared with TRBD1. V lost 3 bases to trimming and J lost 0 bases; unmatched junction nucleotides: 14. CDR1 and CDR2 (germline): LNHNV, YYDKDF (reference sequence). The CDR3 extends over 18 amino acids. In DNA form, the CDR3 reads TGTGCCACCAGCAGCCACCCCTGGGGCGACAGGGCCTCCTACGAGCAGTACTTC. Residues: CATSSHPWGDRASYEQYF.

This chain connects TRBV9 to TRBJ2-3; TRBD1 aligns across 9 bases. Germline CDR1 is SGDLS and CDR2 is YYNGEE. The CDR3 extends over 12 amino acids. V shed 3 bases, J shed 15 bases, and the junction held 8 bases outside the gene matches. The CDR3 reads CASSAGQGRLYF. CDR3 sequence (DNA): TGTGCCAGCAGCGCCGGACAGGGGCGTTTATATTTT.

The rearrangement links TRBV10-3 to TRBJ2-3; D possibly corresponds to TRBD1 (6 bases). CDR1 and CDR2 (germline): ENHRY, SYGVKD. This CDR3 region has 16 residues. V lost 3 bases to trimming and J lost 0 bases, with 13 bases between them. The CDR3 coding sequence is TGTGCCATCAGTGATGCCGGGACATTTAGCACAGATACGCAGTATTTT. Residues: CAISDAGTFSTDTQYF.

A remark on this clone: An end of the junction does not agree with germline; a read error may underlie this. The J gene is TRBJ1-3, the V gene TRBV7-7, with D possibly TRBD1 on 5 matching bases. The CDR3 has 15 residues. Germline loops: CDR1 SSHAT, CDR2 FNYEAQ (reference sequence). DNA for the CDR3: TGTGCTAGCAGCTTAGCGCCAGGGACTGGAAACACCATATATTTT. It encodes CASSLAPGTGNTIYF. Together with reference TRBV7-7 and TRBJ1-3, the CDR3 gives the full variable domain: GAGVSQSPRYKVTKRGQDVTLRCDPISSHATLYWYQQALGQGPEFLTYFNYEAQPDKSGLPSDRFSAERPEGSISTLTIQRTEQRDSAMYRCASSLAPGTGNTIYFGEGSWLTVV.

There are a few counts of this clone. The chain joins TRBV7-2 to TRBJ2-7; D perhaps matches TRBD1 (6 bases). This CDR3 has 13 residues. Deletions cut 5 bases from V and 7 bases from J, with 15 bases between. Germline CDR1 SGHTA, CDR2 FQGNSA. The CDR3 nucleotides are TGTGCCAGCAGCCCTCGGACAGCCTGGGAGCAGTACTTC. Amino acids: CASSPRTAWEQYF.

The chain carries TRBV9 and TRBJ1-2; the match to TRBD1 covers 11 bases. This CDR3 comprises 15 residues. V lost 3 bases to trimming and J lost 2 bases; unmatched junction nucleotides: 3. Germline assignment: CDR1 SGDLS and CDR2 YYNGEE. DNA of the CDR3: TGTGCCAGCAGCGAGGGACAGGGGGAAAACTATGGCTACACCTTC. Translating it yields CASSEGQGENYGYTF.

The chain recombines TRBV13 with TRBJ2-5, with a possible D match to TRBD2 (6 bases). Per germline, CDR1 PRHDT and CDR2 FYEKMQ (reference sequence). This CDR3 comprises 15 residues. Trimming shortened V by 3 bases and J by 1 base, and 12 bases separated the two germline ends. CDR3 DNA: TGTGCCAGCAGCTTTCGCGGGGTTATCCAAGAGACCCAGTACTTC. Its translation: CASSFRGVIQETQYF.

The rearrangement uses TRBV7-2 and TRBJ1-1; D may be TRBD1 (6 bases). This CDR3 contains 16 residues. Looked up from germline, CDR1 is SGHTA and CDR2 is FQGNSA. Trimming removed 5 bases at V and 10 bases at J, with 26 bases between. The CDR3 is CASSQPNREILGGAFF. In nucleotides, the CDR3 is TGTGCCAGCAGCCAACCGAACAGGGAAATCTTAGGGGGAGCTTTCTTT.

CDR3 protein: CASSGTATNEKLFF. In DNA form, the CDR3 reads TGTGCCAGTAGTGGAACAGCAACTAATGAAAAACTGTTTTTT. The V and J genes are TRBV19 and TRBJ1-4, with D uncertain. Germline lookup yields CDR1 LNHDA and CDR2 SQIVND (reference sequence). The CDR3 is made up of 14 amino acids. Trimming stripped 5 bases from V and 0 bases from J, with 7 bases between.

In this sample, this clone turned up once. The CDR3 DNA follows: TGTGCCAGCAGTCCTCGACAGGGAGCGACTGAAGCTTTCTTT. Translated: CASSPRQGATEAFF. V is TRBV28 and J is TRBJ1-1; 7 bases are shared with TRBD1. Trimming took 5 bases from V and 5 from J; bases not matched to a gene: 8. Per germline, CDR1 MDHEN and CDR2 SYDVKM. There are 14 residues in the CDR3. The full variable domain, rest sourced from reference TRBV28 and TRBJ1-1, is DVKVTQSSRYLVKRTGEKVFLECVQDMDHENMFWYRQDPGLGLRLIYFSYDVKMKEKGDIPEGYSVSREKKERFSLILESASTNQTSMYLCASSPRQGATEAFFGQGTRLTVV.

This sequence joins TRBV4-1 and TRBJ2-1; D ambiguous. V was shortened by 6 bases and J by 3 bases, with 18 bases between the two germline ends. The CDR3 runs 16 residues. Per germline, CDR1 MGHRA and CDR2 YSYEKL. CDR3 in amino acids: CASSHVDMMIYNEQFF. CDR3 sequence (DNA): TGCGCCAGCAGTCACGTCGACATGATGATCTACAATGAGCAGTTCTTC.

V is TRBV5-1 and J is TRBJ2-7; TRBD1 matches at 7 bases. The germline V gene has CDR1 SGHRS and CDR2 YFSETQ. The V segment lost 4 bases and the J segment 4 bases; nucleotides outside the gene matches: 11. This CDR3 region has 15 residues. In nucleotides, the CDR3 is TGCGCCAGCAGCGGTACCGGGACAGCCGGTTACGAGCAGTACTTC. Its protein is CASSGTGTAGYEQYF. The full variable domain, completed using reference TRBV5-1 and TRBJ2-7, is KAGVTQTPRYLIKTRGQQVTLSCSPISGHRSVSWYQQTPGQGLQFLFEYFSETQRNKGNFPGRFSGRQFSNSRSEMNVSTLELGDSALYLCASSGTGTAGYEQYFGPGTRLTVT.

This rearrangement joins TRBV18 to TRBJ1-5; possibly TRBD1 for D (5 bases). Germline assignment: CDR1 KGHSH and CDR2 LQKENI. This CDR3 spans 15 amino acids. V lost 4 bases and J 9 bases, leaving 19 bases between the germline ends. CDR3 bases: TGTGCCAGCTCACTACAGGACGGATTCGCGGTGCCCCAGCATTTT. This translates into CASSLQDGFAVPQHF.